The rows below give T cell receptor beta chains drawn from one sample of a study of shared clonotypes between healthy human individuals. The protocol was immunoSEQ multiplex PCR, while the TCRdb copy is restricted to in-frame clones and leaves out a portion. The sample has 2 million to 3 million clones, roughly 93% seen once. Sequenced material: naive CD4+ T cells from PBMCs. Receptors originate from a man younger than 30 in good health. Some clones in this sample may be carry-over from other donors' samples. The CDR3 runs from the conserved cysteine through the conserved F or W. A D gene is named only where the DNA matches it firmly. Only part of the rows carry a size: once, few, many, or a class if the clone is expanded.

CDR3 length | clone size | J gene | V gene | D gene | CDR3 protein | CDR3 DNA
15 | NA | TRBJ2-1 | TRBV18 | NA | CASSQVVGAYNEQFF | TGTGCCAGCTCCCAGGTGGTCGGCGCCTACAATGAGCAGTTCTTC
14 | NA | TRBJ1-2 | TRBV9 | NA | CASSPRGTTNGYTF | TGTGCCAGCAGCCCCCGGGGGACTACAAATGGCTACACCTTC
15 | NA | TRBJ2-5 | TRBV5-4 | NA | CASSHPRAEKETQYF | TGTGCCAGCAGCCACCCCCGGGCCGAGAAAGAGACCCAGTACTTC
14 | once | TRBJ1-5 | TRBV18 | TRBD1 | CASSPDRGIQPQHF | TGTGCCAGCTCACCCGACAGGGGGATTCAGCCCCAGCATTTT
16 | NA | TRBJ2-1 | TRBV14 | NA | CASSQDGFLGVSEQFF | TGTGCCAGCAGCCAAGACGGGTTTCTAGGAGTCAGTGAGCAGTTCTTC
13 | NA | TRBJ2-3 | TRBV2 | TRBD1 | CASSGTGRDTQYF | TGTGCCAGCAGTGGGACAGGGAGGGATACGCAGTATTTT
17 | NA | TRBJ2-6 | TRBV28 | NA | CASRPSLPGVGANVLTF | TGTGCCAGCAGACCTTCCCTCCCAGGGGTCGGGGCCAACGTCCTGACTTTC
18 | NA | TRBJ1-3 | TRBV5-1 | TRBD1 | CASSPRPPGQNSGNTIYF | TGCGCCAGCAGCCCAAGACCTCCGGGACAGAACTCTGGAAACACCATATATTTT
17 | NA | TRBJ2-5 | TRBV5-4 | NA | CASSSGSLAGTEETQYF | TGTGCCAGCAGCTCCGGAAGCTTGGCGGGAACAGAAGAGACCCAGTACTTC
12 | NA | TRBJ2-3 | TRBV5-6 | NA | CASSVNTDTQYF | TGTGCCAGCAGCGTTAACACAGATACGCAGTATTTT
15 | NA | TRBJ2-1 | TRBV4-1 | NA | CASSNTPVSYNEQFF | TGCGCCAGCAGCAATACACCGGTCTCCTACAATGAGCAGTTCTTC
15 | NA | TRBJ2-1 | TRBV2 | TRBD2 | CASSVFGGGLNEQFF | TGTGCCAGCAGTGTCTTCGGCGGGGGACTTAATGAGCAGTTCTTC
16 | NA | TRBJ1-2 | TRBV30 | TRBD1 | CAWDRTGGSGNYGYTF | TGTGCCTGGGACCGGACAGGGGGCTCCGGTAACTATGGCTACACCTTC
14 | NA | TRBJ1-2 | TRBV5-4 | TRBD1 | CASRRTGGNYGYTF | TGTGCCAGCAGACGGACAGGCGGTAACTATGGCTACACCTTC
19 | NA | TRBJ1-2 | TRBV10-3 | TRBD1 | CAISESGRPRGDRVLSYTF | TGTGCCATCAGTGAGTCGGGTCGACCTCGTGGGGACAGGGTCCTATCCTACACCTTC
14 | NA | TRBJ2-1 | TRBV7-3 | NA | CASSRSQIHNEQFF | TGTGCCAGCAGTCGGTCACAGATTCACAATGAGCAGTTCTTC
16 | NA | TRBJ2-3 | TRBV11-2 | TRBD2 | CASSLIRAGGADTQYF | TGTGCCAGCAGCTTGATAAGGGCGGGAGGGGCAGATACGCAGTATTTT
11 | NA | TRBJ2-7 | TRBV7-9 | NA | CATEPTYEQYF | TGTGCCACCGAGCCGACCTACGAGCAGTACTTC
14 | NA | TRBJ1-1 | TRBV2 | NA | CASTGSTGSTEAFF | TGTGCCAGCACGGGTTCAACAGGGAGTACTGAAGCTTTCTTT
16 | NA | TRBJ2-2 | TRBV5-1 | NA | CASSFATGQNTGELFF | TGCGCCAGCAGCTTCGCGACGGGACAGAACACCGGGGAGCTGTTTTTT
14 | once | TRBJ2-1 | TRBV27 | TRBD2 | CASLGGSSYNEQFF | TGTGCCAGTCTGGGCGGGAGCTCCTACAATGAGCAGTTCTTC
15 | NA | TRBJ1-3 | TRBV28 | TRBD1 | CASTDRQGGGNTIYF | TGTGCCAGCACTGATAGACAGGGGGGAGGAAACACCATATATTTT
18 | once | TRBJ2-7 | TRBV11-2 | TRBD2 | CASSFLMTAGTSIHEQYF | TGTGCCAGCAGCTTCCTAATGACAGCCGGGACTAGCATCCACGAGCAGTACTTC
12 | once | TRBJ1-4 | TRBV7-9 | NA | CASSLGDRGLFF | TGTGCCAGCAGCTTAGGGGACCGCGGACTGTTTTTT
15 | NA | TRBJ2-7 | TRBV5-1 | TRBD2 | CASSWGLAAPQEQYF | TGCGCCAGCAGCTGGGGACTAGCGGCTCCTCAGGAGCAGTACTTC
13 | NA | TRBJ1-2 | TRBV6-1 | TRBD1 | CASSEGQHYGYTF | TGTGCCAGCAGTGAGGGACAGCACTATGGCTACACCTTC
13 | NA | TRBJ1-1 | TRBV19 | TRBD1 | CASQWDSATEAFF | TGTGCCAGTCAATGGGACAGTGCCACTGAAGCTTTCTTT
13 | few | TRBJ1-2 | TRBV4-1 | NA | CASSQDGLRGYTF | TGCGCCAGCAGCCAAGACGGGCTACGGGGCTACACCTTC
13 | NA | TRBJ1-4 | TRBV28 | NA | CASSAGANEKLFF | TGTGCCAGCAGTGCCGGGGCTAATGAAAAACTGTTTTTT
15 | NA | TRBJ1-2 | TRBV10-3 | TRBD1 | CAISEGTGGHYGYTF | TGTGCCATCAGTGAGGGGACAGGGGGACACTATGGCTACACCTTC
16 | few | TRBJ1-5 | TRBV27 | NA | CASSPPPKGPTQPQHF | TGTGCCAGCAGTCCGCCCCCAAAGGGTCCAACGCAGCCCCAGCATTTT
14 | NA | TRBJ1-2 | TRBV30 | NA | CAWSVLGFAYGYTF | TGTGCCTGGAGTGTACTTGGTTTTGCGTATGGCTACACCTTC
13 | NA | TRBJ2-1 | TRBV29-1 | NA | CSVEQGRKNEQFF | TGCAGCGTTGAACAGGGAAGGAAAAATGAGCAGTTCTTC
15 | NA | TRBJ2-7 | TRBV7-3 | NA | CASSLTGSGPYEQYF | TGTGCCAGCAGCTTAACAGGTAGCGGCCCCTACGAGCAGTACTTC
14 | NA | TRBJ2-7 | TRBV28 | NA | CASSSPDGSYEQYF | TGTGCCAGCAGTTCCCCGGACGGTTCCTACGAGCAGTACTTC
15 | NA | TRBJ2-1 | TRBV27 | NA | CASSLAGFSYNEQFF | TGTGCCAGCAGTTTAGCGGGATTCTCCTACAATGAGCAGTTCTTC